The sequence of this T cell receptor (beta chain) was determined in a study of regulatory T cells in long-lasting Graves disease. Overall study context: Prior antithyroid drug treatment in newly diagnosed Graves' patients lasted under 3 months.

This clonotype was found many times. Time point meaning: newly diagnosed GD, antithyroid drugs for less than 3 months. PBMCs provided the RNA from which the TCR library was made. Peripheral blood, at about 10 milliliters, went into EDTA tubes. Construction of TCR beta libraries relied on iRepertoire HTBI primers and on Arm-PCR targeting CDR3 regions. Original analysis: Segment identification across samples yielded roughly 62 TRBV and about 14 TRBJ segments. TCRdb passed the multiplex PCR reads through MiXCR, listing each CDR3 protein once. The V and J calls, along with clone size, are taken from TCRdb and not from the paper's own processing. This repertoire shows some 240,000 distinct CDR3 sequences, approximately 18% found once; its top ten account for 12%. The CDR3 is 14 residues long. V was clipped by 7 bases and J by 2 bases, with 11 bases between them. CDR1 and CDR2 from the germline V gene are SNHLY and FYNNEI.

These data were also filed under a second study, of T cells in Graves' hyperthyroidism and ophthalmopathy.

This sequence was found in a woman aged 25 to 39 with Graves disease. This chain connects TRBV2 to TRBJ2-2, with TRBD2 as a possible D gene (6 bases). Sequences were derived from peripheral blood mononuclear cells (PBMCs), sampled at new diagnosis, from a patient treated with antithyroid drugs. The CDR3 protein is CASTLAANTGELFF. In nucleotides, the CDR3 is TGTGCCAGCACATTAGCGGCAAACACCGGGGAGCTGTTTTTT.